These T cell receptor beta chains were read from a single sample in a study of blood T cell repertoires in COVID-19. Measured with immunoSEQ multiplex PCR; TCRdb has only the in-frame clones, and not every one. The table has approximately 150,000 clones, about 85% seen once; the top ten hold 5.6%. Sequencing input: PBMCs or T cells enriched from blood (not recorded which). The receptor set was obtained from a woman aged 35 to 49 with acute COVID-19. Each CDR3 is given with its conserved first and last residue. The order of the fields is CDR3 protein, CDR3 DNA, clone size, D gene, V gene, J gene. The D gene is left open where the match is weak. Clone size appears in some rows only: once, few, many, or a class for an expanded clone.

CDR3 protein: CASSSGSSYNEQFF; CDR3 DNA: TGTGCCAGCAGCAGCGGGAGCTCCTACAATGAGCAGTTCTTC; clone size: -; D gene: TRBD2; V gene: TRBV6-5; J gene: TRBJ2-1
CDR3 protein: CASSLGQFNYGYTF; CDR3 DNA: TGCGCCAGCAGCTTGGGTCAGTTTAACTATGGCTACACCTTC; clone size: -; D gene: -; V gene: TRBV5-1; J gene: TRBJ1-2
CDR3 protein: CAISLSDYNSPLHF; CDR3 DNA: TGTGCCATCAGTCTCAGCGACTATAATTCACCCCTCCACTTT; clone size: -; D gene: -; V gene: TRBV10-3; J gene: TRBJ1-6
CDR3 protein: CASNSGLYGYTF; CDR3 DNA: TGTGCCAGCAATTCAGGGCTCTATGGCTACACCTTC; clone size: few; D gene: -; V gene: TRBV7-9; J gene: TRBJ1-2
CDR3 protein: CASSQLGLSSYNEQFF; CDR3 DNA: TGCGCCAGCAGCCAGCTGGGACTCAGCTCCTACAATGAGCAGTTCTTC; clone size: -; D gene: -; V gene: TRBV4-1; J gene: TRBJ2-1
CDR3 protein: CASSLAGTSGRPAKTQYF; CDR3 DNA: TGTGCCAGCAGCTTAGCCGGGACTAGCGGGAGACCGGCAAAGACCCAGTACTTC; clone size: -; D gene: TRBD2; V gene: TRBV11-1; J gene: TRBJ2-5
CDR3 protein: CAWSTGLAGGTDTQYF; CDR3 DNA: TGTGCCTGGAGTACGGGACTAGCGGGAGGCACAGATACGCAGTATTTT; clone size: once; D gene: TRBD2; V gene: TRBV30; J gene: TRBJ2-3
CDR3 protein: CASSRTGGRGDTYNEQFF; CDR3 DNA: TGTGCCAGCAGTCGGACAGGGGGACGGGGTGACACCTACAATGAGCAGTTCTTC; clone size: -; D gene: TRBD1; V gene: TRBV6-6; J gene: TRBJ2-1
CDR3 protein: CASSPQQGLDGYTF; CDR3 DNA: TGTGCCAGCAGCCCCCAACAGGGGTTGGATGGCTACACCTTC; clone size: -; D gene: TRBD1; V gene: TRBV5-6; J gene: TRBJ1-2
CDR3 protein: CASSERPGTGVTDTQYF; CDR3 DNA: TGTGCCAGCAGTGAAAGGCCGGGGACAGGGGTAACAGATACGCAGTATTTT; clone size: -; D gene: TRBD1; V gene: TRBV6-1; J gene: TRBJ2-3
CDR3 protein: CSVEDRGGGDTGELFF; CDR3 DNA: TGCAGCGTTGAAGATCGAGGGGGCGGCGACACCGGGGAGCTGTTTTTT; clone size: -; D gene: TRBD1; V gene: TRBV29-1; J gene: TRBJ2-2
CDR3 protein: CASSQLPSTSGRTDTQYF; CDR3 DNA: TGTGCCAGCAGCCAACTCCCATCTACTAGCGGGAGAACAGATACGCAGTATTTT; clone size: -; D gene: TRBD2; V gene: TRBV3-1/TRBV3-2; J gene: TRBJ2-3
CDR3 protein: CASLRQGAALNYGYTF; CDR3 DNA: TGTGCCAGTCTCCGACAGGGGGCTGCTTTGAACTATGGCTACACCTTC; clone size: -; D gene: TRBD1; V gene: TRBV19; J gene: TRBJ1-2
CDR3 protein: CASSPGIGDIRGRRVYTF; CDR3 DNA: TGTGCCAGCTCACCAGGTATCGGAGATATCAGGGGGAGACGTGTCTACACCTTC; clone size: -; D gene: TRBD1; V gene: TRBV18; J gene: TRBJ1-2
CDR3 protein: CASSIIGVPEAFF; CDR3 DNA: TGTGCCAGTAGTATAATAGGGGTCCCTGAAGCTTTCTTT; clone size: -; D gene: -; V gene: TRBV19; J gene: TRBJ1-1
CDR3 protein: CASSYYHGEKETQYF; CDR3 DNA: TGTGCCAGCAGTTACTACCACGGGGAAAAAGAGACCCAGTACTTC; clone size: once; D gene: -; V gene: TRBV6-5; J gene: TRBJ2-5
CDR3 protein: CASSLMKADTQYF; CDR3 DNA: TGTGCCAGCAGCTTAATGAAAGCGGATACGCAGTATTTT; clone size: -; D gene: -; V gene: TRBV11-2; J gene: TRBJ2-3
CDR3 protein: CSVRRLDRTNPEAFF; CDR3 DNA: TGCAGCGTTCGGCGGCTCGACAGAACTAACCCTGAAGCTTTCTTT; clone size: -; D gene: -; V gene: TRBV29-1; J gene: TRBJ1-1
CDR3 protein: CASRGQSTQYF; CDR3 DNA: TGTGCCAGCAGGGGACAATCGACGCAGTATTTT; clone size: once; D gene: -; V gene: TRBV2; J gene: TRBJ2-3
CDR3 protein: CASSRGSDNSPLHF; CDR3 DNA: TGTGCCAGCAGTAGGGGGTCGGACAATTCACCCCTCCACTTT; clone size: -; D gene: -; V gene: TRBV5-4; J gene: TRBJ1-6
CDR3 protein: CASGQGDSRWGGYTF; CDR3 DNA: TGTGCCAGCGGCCAGGGTGATAGCCGGTGGGGTGGCTACACCTTC; clone size: -; D gene: -; V gene: TRBV27; J gene: TRBJ1-2
CDR3 protein: CASSLAGDNEQFF; CDR3 DNA: TGTGCCAGCAGCTTAGCAGGAGACAATGAGCAGTTCTTC; clone size: few; D gene: -; V gene: TRBV7-9; J gene: TRBJ2-1
CDR3 protein: CAWSGQPGGYTF; CDR3 DNA: TGTGCCTGGTCGGGACAACCGGGGGGCTACACCTTC; clone size: -; D gene: -; V gene: TRBV30; J gene: TRBJ1-2
CDR3 protein: CASSFRTGQQETQYF; CDR3 DNA: TGTGCCAGCAGCTTTAGGACAGGGCAACAAGAGACCCAGTACTTC; clone size: -; D gene: TRBD1; V gene: TRBV5-4; J gene: TRBJ2-5
CDR3 protein: CASSFGTGEETQYF; CDR3 DNA: TGTGCCAGCAGCTTCGGGACAGGGGAAGAGACCCAGTACTTC; clone size: -; D gene: TRBD1; V gene: TRBV13; J gene: TRBJ2-5
CDR3 protein: CASSPRLAGNTGELFF; CDR3 DNA: TGTGCCAGCAGCCCCCGACTAGCGGGTAACACCGGGGAGCTGTTTTTT; clone size: -; D gene: TRBD2; V gene: TRBV9; J gene: TRBJ2-2
CDR3 protein: CASSLDNEQFF; CDR3 DNA: TGTGCCAGCAGTCTCGACAATGAGCAGTTCTTC; clone size: -; D gene: -; V gene: TRBV5-5; J gene: TRBJ2-1
CDR3 protein: CASSLVRGMGDTQYF; CDR3 DNA: TGTGCCAGCAGCTTAGTTCGGGGGATGGGGGATACGCAGTATTTT; clone size: -; D gene: -; V gene: TRBV7-2; J gene: TRBJ2-3
CDR3 protein: CATSNPSLGLYNEQFF; CDR3 DNA: TGTGCCACCAGCAACCCGTCTCTGGGGCTGTACAATGAGCAGTTCTTC; clone size: -; D gene: -; V gene: TRBV15; J gene: TRBJ2-1
CDR3 protein: CATQRGGDTQYF; CDR3 DNA: TGTGCCACCCAACGAGGAGGCGATACGCAGTATTTT; clone size: -; D gene: -; V gene: TRBV7-2; J gene: TRBJ2-3
CDR3 protein: CASSTNKGQGSQPQHF; CDR3 DNA: TGTGCCAGCAGTACAAACAAAGGACAGGGAAGTCAGCCCCAGCATTTT; clone size: -; D gene: TRBD1; V gene: TRBV27; J gene: TRBJ1-5
CDR3 protein: CAISPGTREAFF; CDR3 DNA: TGTGCCATCAGTCCGGGTACCCGAGAAGCTTTCTTT; clone size: once; D gene: -; V gene: TRBV10-3; J gene: TRBJ1-1
CDR3 protein: CAISAGTDEKLFF; CDR3 DNA: TGTGCCATCAGTGCTGGGACAGATGAAAAACTGTTTTTT; clone size: -; D gene: TRBD1; V gene: TRBV10-3; J gene: TRBJ1-4
CDR3 protein: CAWSRPLAGNQLLSDTQYF; CDR3 DNA: TGTGCCTGGAGTAGGCCGCTAGCGGGGAATCAACTACTATCAGATACGCAGTATTTT; clone size: -; D gene: TRBD2; V gene: TRBV30; J gene: TRBJ2-3
CDR3 protein: CASSVGLAGLDEQFF; CDR3 DNA: TGTGCCAGCAGCGTAGGCCTAGCGGGATTGGATGAGCAGTTCTTC; clone size: once; D gene: TRBD2; V gene: TRBV9; J gene: TRBJ2-1
CDR3 protein: CASSLGTGTADGYTF; CDR3 DNA: TGTGCCAGCAGCTTAGGAACCGGGACAGCCGACGGCTACACCTTC; clone size: -; D gene: TRBD1; V gene: TRBV7-9; J gene: TRBJ1-2
CDR3 protein: CASSQRGGNEQFF; CDR3 DNA: TGTGCCAGCAGCCAAAGAGGAGGCAATGAGCAGTTCTTC; clone size: -; D gene: -; V gene: TRBV3-1/TRBV3-2; J gene: TRBJ2-1
CDR3 protein: CASSWDRSAEQFF; CDR3 DNA: TGCGCCAGCAGCTGGGACAGGAGCGCCGAGCAGTTCTTC; clone size: once; D gene: TRBD1; V gene: TRBV5-1; J gene: TRBJ2-1
CDR3 protein: CASSIGGLTAGELFF; CDR3 DNA: TGTGCCAGTAGTATTGGGGGCCTCACGGCCGGGGAGCTGTTTTTT; clone size: -; D gene: -; V gene: TRBV19; J gene: TRBJ2-2
CDR3 protein: CASSLRGASNQPQHF; CDR3 DNA: TGTGCCAGTAGTCTCAGGGGCGCGAGCAATCAGCCCCAGCATTTT; clone size: -; D gene: -; V gene: TRBV19; J gene: TRBJ1-5
CDR3 protein: CASSGDRSWGGSYNEQFF; CDR3 DNA: TGTGCCAGCAGTGGAGATCGGTCTTGGGGGGGGTCCTACAATGAGCAGTTCTTC; clone size: once; D gene: TRBD2; V gene: TRBV2; J gene: TRBJ2-1
CDR3 protein: CASSFRTSGSTNTGELFF; CDR3 DNA: TGTGCCAGCAGTTTTCGGACTAGCGGGTCTACGAACACCGGGGAGCTGTTTTTT; clone size: once; D gene: TRBD2; V gene: TRBV27; J gene: TRBJ2-2
CDR3 protein: CASSLLGTGQTEAFF; CDR3 DNA: TGTGCCAGCAGCCTACTTGGTACAGGGCAAACTGAAGCTTTCTTT; clone size: -; D gene: -; V gene: TRBV5-4; J gene: TRBJ1-1
CDR3 protein: CASRLAVAANTGELFF; CDR3 DNA: TGCGCCAGCCGGCTAGCGGTTGCCGCGAACACCGGGGAGCTGTTTTTT; clone size: once; D gene: TRBD2; V gene: TRBV5-1; J gene: TRBJ2-2
CDR3 protein: CASSLYGGAMNTEAFF; CDR3 DNA: TGTGCCAGCAGCCTTTATGGGGGGGCGATGAACACTGAAGCTTTCTTT; clone size: -; D gene: -; V gene: TRBV5-6; J gene: TRBJ1-1
CDR3 protein: CSASSKRGLPHEQYF; CDR3 DNA: TGCAGTGCTAGTAGTAAGCGGGGGTTACCGCACGAGCAGTACTTC; clone size: -; D gene: TRBD2; V gene: TRBV20-1; J gene: TRBJ2-7
CDR3 protein: CASSGEANNEQFF; CDR3 DNA: TGTGCCAGCAGCGGGGAGGCTAACAATGAGCAGTTCTTC; clone size: -; D gene: -; V gene: TRBV25-1; J gene: TRBJ2-1
CDR3 protein: CASSQHTGELFF; CDR3 DNA: TGTGCCAGCAGCCAACATACCGGGGAGCTGTTTTTT; clone size: -; D gene: -; V gene: TRBV7-9; J gene: TRBJ2-2
CDR3 protein: CSGERNNEQFF; CDR3 DNA: TGCAGTGGGGAGCGCAACAATGAGCAGTTCTTC; clone size: -; D gene: -; V gene: TRBV20-1; J gene: TRBJ2-1
CDR3 protein: CATQPRGFWDSPLHF; CDR3 DNA: TGTGCCACCCAACCAAGGGGCTTCTGGGATTCACCCCTCCACTTT; clone size: -; D gene: -; V gene: TRBV7-9; J gene: TRBJ1-6